This T cell receptor beta chain stems from a study of immune characterization of retroperitoneal liposarcoma. TCRdb reanalysed the PCR reads using MiXCR and keeps one entry per CDR3 protein. The table includes roughly 9,300 distinct CDR3 sequences, 30% to 45% detected once. The V end was cut by 2 bases, the J end by 3 bases, with 15 bases between. Germline assignment: CDR1 MNHEY and CDR2 SVGAGI. CDR3 length: 16 amino acids. The sample comprised tumor tissue. The chain is built from TRBV6-5 and TRBJ2-3; no firm D call. The receptor's source is a male donor with retroperitoneal liposarcoma. CDR3 bases: TGTGCCAGCAGTTACGGAACATCCTTGGGGACAGATACGCAGTATTTT. This codes for CASSYGTSLGTDTQYF.